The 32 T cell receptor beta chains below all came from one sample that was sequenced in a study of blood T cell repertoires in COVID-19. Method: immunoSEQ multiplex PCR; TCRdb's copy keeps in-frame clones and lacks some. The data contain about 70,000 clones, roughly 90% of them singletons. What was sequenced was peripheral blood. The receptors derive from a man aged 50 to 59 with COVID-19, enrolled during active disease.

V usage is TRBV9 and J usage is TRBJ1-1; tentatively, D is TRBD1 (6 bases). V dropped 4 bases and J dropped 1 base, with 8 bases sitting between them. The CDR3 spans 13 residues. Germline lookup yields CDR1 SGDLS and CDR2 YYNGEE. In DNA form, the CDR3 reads TGTGCCAGCAGCCCACAGGGGAACACTGAAGCTTTCTTT. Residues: CASSPQGNTEAFF.

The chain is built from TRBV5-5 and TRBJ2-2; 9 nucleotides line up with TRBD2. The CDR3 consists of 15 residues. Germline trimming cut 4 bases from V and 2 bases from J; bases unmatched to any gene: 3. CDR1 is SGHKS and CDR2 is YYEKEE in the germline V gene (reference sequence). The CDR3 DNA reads TGTGCCAGCAGCCCTCTAGCGGGAAACACCGGGGAGCTGTTTTTT. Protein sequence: CASSPLAGNTGELFF.

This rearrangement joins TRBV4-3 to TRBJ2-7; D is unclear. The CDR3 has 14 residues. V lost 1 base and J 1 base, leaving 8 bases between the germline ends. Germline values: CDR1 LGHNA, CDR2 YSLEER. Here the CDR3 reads CASSQGVGSYEQYF. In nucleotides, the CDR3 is TGCGCCAGCAGCCAAGGTGTCGGGTCCTACGAGCAGTACTTC.

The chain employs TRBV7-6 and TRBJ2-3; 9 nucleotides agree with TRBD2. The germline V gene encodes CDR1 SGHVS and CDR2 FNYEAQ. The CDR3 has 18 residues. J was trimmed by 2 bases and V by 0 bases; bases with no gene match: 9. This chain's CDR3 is CASSLASIAGGPTDTQYF. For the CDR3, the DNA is TGTGCCAGCAGCTTAGCCTCTATCGCGGGAGGGCCCACAGATACGCAGTATTTT.

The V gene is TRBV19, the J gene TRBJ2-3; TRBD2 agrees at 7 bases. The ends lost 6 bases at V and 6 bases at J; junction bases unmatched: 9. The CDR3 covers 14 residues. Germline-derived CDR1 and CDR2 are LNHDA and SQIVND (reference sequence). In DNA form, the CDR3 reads TGTGCCAGTAGATCCCGACTAGCTGGGGATACGCAGTATTTT. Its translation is CASRSRLAGDTQYF.

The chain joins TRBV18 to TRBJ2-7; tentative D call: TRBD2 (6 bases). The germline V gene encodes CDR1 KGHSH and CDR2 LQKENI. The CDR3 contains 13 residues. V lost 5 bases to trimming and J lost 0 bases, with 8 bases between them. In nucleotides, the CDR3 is TGTGCCAGCTCAGGCGGGACCTCCTACGAGCAGTACTTC. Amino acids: CASSGGTSYEQYF.

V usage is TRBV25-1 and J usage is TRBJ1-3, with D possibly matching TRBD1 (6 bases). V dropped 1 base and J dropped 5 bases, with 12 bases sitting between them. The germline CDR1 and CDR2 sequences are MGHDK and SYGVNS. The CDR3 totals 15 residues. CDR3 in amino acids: CASSESFQGRNTIYF. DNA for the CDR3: TGTGCCAGCAGTGAATCTTTTCAGGGGAGAAACACCATATATTTT. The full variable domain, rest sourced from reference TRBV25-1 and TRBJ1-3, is EADIYQTPRYLVIGTGKKITLECSQTMGHDKMYWYQQDPGMELHLIHYSYGVNSTEKGDLSSESTVSRIRTEHFPLTLESARPSHTSQYLCASSESFQGRNTIYFGEGSWLTVV.

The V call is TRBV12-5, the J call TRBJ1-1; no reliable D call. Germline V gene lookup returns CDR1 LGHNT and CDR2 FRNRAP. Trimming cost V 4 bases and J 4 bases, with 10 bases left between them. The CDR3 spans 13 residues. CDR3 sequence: CASGSEEATEAFF. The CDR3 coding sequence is TGTGCTAGTGGTTCCGAGGAGGCCACTGAAGCTTTCTTT.

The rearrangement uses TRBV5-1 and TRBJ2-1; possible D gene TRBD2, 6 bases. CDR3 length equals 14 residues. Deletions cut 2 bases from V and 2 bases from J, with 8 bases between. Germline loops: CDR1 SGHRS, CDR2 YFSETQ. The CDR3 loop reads CASSFGEAYNEQFF. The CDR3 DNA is TGCGCCAGCAGCTTTGGGGAGGCCTACAATGAGCAGTTCTTC.

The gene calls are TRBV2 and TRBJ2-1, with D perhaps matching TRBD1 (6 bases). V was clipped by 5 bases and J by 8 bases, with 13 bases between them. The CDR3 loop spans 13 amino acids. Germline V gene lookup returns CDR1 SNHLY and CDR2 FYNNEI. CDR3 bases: TGTGCCAGCAGTCTCCGGGACACCTATGAGCAGTTCTTC. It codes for CASSLRDTYEQFF.

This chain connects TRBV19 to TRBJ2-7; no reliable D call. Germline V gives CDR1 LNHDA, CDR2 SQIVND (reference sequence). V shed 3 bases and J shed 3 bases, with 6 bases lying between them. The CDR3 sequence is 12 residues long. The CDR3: CASSIPSYEQYV. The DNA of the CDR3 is TGTGCCAGTAGTATCCCCAGCTACGAGCAGTACGTC.

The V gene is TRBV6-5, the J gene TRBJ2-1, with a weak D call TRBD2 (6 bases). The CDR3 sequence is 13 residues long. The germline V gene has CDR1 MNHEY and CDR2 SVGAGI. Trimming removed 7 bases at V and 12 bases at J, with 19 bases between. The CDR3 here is CASIKWDFGGQFF. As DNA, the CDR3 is TGTGCCAGCATCAAATGGGACTTCGGCGGGCAGTTCTTC.

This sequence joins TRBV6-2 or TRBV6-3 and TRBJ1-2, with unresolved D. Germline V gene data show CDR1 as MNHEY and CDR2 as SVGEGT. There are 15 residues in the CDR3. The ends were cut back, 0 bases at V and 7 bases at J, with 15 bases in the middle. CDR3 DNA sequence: TGTGCCAGCAGTTACTCGAGCTTTCCATCGGGTGGCTACACCTTC. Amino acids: CASSYSSFPSGGYTF.

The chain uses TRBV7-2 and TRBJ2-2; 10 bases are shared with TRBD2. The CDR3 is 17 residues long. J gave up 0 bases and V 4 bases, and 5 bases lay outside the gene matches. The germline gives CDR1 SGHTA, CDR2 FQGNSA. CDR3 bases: TGTGCCAGCAGCTCTCGGACTAGCGGAACGAACACCGGGGAGCTGTTTTTT. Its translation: CASSSRTSGTNTGELFF.

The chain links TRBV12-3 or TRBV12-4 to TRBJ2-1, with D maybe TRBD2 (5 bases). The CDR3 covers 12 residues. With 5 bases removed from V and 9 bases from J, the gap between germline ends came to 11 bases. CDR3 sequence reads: CASSPRAGEQFF. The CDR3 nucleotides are TGTGCCAGCAGTCCGCGGGCTGGTGAGCAGTTCTTC.

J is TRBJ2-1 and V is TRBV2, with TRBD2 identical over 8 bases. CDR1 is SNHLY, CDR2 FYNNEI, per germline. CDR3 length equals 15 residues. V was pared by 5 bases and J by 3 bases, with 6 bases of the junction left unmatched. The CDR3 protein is CASSLSGSYYNEQFF. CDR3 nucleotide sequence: TGTGCCAGCAGTTTAAGCGGGAGTTACTACAATGAGCAGTTCTTC. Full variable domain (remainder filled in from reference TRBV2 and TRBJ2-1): EPEVTQTPSHQVTQMGQEVILRCVPISNHLYFYWYRQILGQKVEFLVSFYNNEISEKSEIFDDQFSVERPDGSNFTLKIRSTKLEDSAMYFCASSLSGSYYNEQFFGPGTRLTVL.

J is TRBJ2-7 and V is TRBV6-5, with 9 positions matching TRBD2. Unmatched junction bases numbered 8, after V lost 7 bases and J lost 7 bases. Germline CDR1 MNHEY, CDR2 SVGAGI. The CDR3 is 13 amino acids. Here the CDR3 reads CASTPQLAGEQYF. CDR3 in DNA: TGTGCCAGCACCCCCCAACTAGCGGGTGAGCAGTACTTC.

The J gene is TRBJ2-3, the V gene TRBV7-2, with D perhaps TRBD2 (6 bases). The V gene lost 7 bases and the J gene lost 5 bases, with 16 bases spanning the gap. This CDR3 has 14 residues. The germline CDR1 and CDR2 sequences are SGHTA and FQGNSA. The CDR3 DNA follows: TGTGCCAGCACCCCGGGACTTGTTCAAGATACGCAGTATTTT. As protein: CASTPGLVQDTQYF.

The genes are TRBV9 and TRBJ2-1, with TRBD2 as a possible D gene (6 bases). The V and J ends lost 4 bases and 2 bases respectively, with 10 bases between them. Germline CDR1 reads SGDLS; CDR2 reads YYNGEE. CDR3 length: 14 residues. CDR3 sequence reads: CASSLSGAYNEQFF. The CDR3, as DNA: TGTGCCAGCAGCCTCTCGGGGGCCTACAATGAGCAGTTCTTC.

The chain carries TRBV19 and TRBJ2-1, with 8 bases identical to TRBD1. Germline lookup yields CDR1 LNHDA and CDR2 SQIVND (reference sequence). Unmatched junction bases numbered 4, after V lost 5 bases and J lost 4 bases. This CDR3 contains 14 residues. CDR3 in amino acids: CASSLGQGYNEQFF. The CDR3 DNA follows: TGTGCCAGTAGTCTCGGACAGGGATACAATGAGCAGTTCTTC.

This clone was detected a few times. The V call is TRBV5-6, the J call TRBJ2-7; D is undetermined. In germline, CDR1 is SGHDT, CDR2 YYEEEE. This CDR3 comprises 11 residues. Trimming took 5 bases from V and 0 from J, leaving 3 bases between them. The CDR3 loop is CASRSSYEQYF. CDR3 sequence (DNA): TGTGCCAGCAGGAGCTCCTACGAGCAGTACTTC.

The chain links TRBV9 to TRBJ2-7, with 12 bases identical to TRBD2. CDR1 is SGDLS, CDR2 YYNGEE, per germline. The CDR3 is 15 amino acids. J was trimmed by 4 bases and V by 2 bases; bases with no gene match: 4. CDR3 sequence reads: CASSVTSGSGYEQYF. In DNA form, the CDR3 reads TGTGCCAGCAGCGTGACTAGCGGGAGTGGATACGAGCAGTACTTC.

CDR3 nucleotides: TGTGCCAGCAGTTCGAGCGAGCAGTACTTC. Translated, it gives CASSSSEQYF. This rearrangement joins TRBV28 to TRBJ2-7; D unclear. Germline V gene lookup returns CDR1 MDHEN and CDR2 SYDVKM. The CDR3 totals 10 residues. Trimming took 4 bases from V and 6 from J, leaving 4 bases between them.

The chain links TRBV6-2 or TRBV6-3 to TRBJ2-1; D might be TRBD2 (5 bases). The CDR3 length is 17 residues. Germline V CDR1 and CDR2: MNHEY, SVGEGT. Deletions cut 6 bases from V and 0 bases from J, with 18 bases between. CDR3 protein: CASSYERGSVSYNEQFF. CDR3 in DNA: TGTGCCAGCAGCTATGAGAGAGGGAGCGTCTCCTACAATGAGCAGTTCTTC.

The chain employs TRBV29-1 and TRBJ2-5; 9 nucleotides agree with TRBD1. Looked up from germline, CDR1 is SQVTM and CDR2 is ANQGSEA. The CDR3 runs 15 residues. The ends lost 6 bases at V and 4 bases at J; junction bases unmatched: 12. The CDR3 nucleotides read TGCAGCGTGCGTAATGGGACAGGGTGGGTAGAGACCCAGTACTTC. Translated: CSVRNGTGWVETQYF.

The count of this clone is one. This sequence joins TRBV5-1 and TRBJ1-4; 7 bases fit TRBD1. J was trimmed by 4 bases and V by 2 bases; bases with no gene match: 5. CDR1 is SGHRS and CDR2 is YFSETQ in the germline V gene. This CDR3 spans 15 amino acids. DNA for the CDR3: TGCGCCAGCAGCTTAAGGGCAGGGGGTAATGAAAAACTGTTTTTT. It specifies CASSLRAGGNEKLFF.

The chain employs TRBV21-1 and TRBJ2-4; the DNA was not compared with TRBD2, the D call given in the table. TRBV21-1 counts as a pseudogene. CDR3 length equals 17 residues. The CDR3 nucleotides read TGTGCCAGCAGCAAAGCCTGGCGGGATTTAGCCAAAAACATTCAGTACTTC. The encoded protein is CASSKAWRDLAKNIQYF.

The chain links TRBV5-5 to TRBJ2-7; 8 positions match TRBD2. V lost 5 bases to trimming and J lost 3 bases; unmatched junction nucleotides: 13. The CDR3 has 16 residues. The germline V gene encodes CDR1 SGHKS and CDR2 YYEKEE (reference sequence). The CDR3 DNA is TGTGCCAGCAGGCCGACGGTCTCTAGCGGGCACTACGAGCAGTACTTC. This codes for CASRPTVSSGHYEQYF.

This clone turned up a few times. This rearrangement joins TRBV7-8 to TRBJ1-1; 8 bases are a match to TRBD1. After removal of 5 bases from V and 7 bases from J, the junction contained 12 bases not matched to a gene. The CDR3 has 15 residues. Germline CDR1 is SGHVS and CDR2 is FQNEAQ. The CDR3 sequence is CASSPRAGGEGEAFF. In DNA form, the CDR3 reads TGTGCCAGCAGCCCTCGGGCAGGGGGCGAGGGTGAAGCTTTCTTT.

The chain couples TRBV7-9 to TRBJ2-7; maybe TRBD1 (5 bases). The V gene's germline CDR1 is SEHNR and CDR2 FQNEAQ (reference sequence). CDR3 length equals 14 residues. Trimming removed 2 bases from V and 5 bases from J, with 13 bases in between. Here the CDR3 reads CASSLSGSPNEQYV. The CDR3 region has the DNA TGTGCCAGCAGCTTATCAGGGTCCCCTAACGAGCAGTACGTC.

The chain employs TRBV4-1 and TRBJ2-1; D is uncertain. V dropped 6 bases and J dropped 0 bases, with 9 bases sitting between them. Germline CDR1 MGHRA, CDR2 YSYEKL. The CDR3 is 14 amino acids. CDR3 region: CASSPESSYNEQFF. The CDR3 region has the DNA TGCGCCAGCAGTCCCGAGAGCTCCTACAATGAGCAGTTCTTC.

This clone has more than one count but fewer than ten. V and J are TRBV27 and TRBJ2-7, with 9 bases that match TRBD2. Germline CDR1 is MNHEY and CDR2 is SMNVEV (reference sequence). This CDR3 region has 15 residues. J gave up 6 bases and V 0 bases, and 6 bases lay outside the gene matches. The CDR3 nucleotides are TGTGCCAGCAGTTTATCAATAGCGGGAGTGAGCGAGCAGTACTTC. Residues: CASSLSIAGVSEQYF.